Below, 16 T cell receptor beta chains from the same sample are listed, as sequenced in a study of OX40 agonist ivuxolimab in advanced cancers. Some clones are missing from TCRdb's copy, which holds only in-frame ones; the method was immunoSEQ multiplex PCR. Found here are approximately 82,000 clones, roughly 85% of them singletons; the top ten hold under 3%. Sequencing was performed on CD4+ or CD8+ T cells sorted from blood, taken in a trial of the OX40 agonist ivuxolimab. These receptor sequences come from an adult with an advanced solid tumor such as melanoma, head and neck, liver or kidney cancer.

V and J are TRBV7-8 and TRBJ1-4; the D is unclear. V was pared by 5 bases and J by 2 bases, with 24 bases between. This CDR3 has 19 amino acids. Looked up from germline, CDR1 is SGHVS and CDR2 is FQNEAQ. CDR3 nucleotide sequence: TGTGCCAGCAGCATAAGGGCTTGGGCTGGACTGGGGACTAATGAAAAACTGTTTTTT. Translation: CASSIRAWAGLGTNEKLFF.

This chain uses TRBV19 with TRBJ1-1, with 11 bases identical to TRBD1. Trimming cost V 1 base and J 3 bases; bases outside gene matches: 4. Germline V lookup: CDR1 LNHDA, CDR2 SQIVND (reference sequence). CDR3 length: 16 residues. The CDR3: CASSIGTGGKDTEAFF. The CDR3 DNA follows: TGTGCCAGTAGTATAGGGACAGGGGGCAAGGACACTGAAGCTTTCTTT.

For this clone: One end of the junction does not line up with germline, which may come from a read error. The chain joins TRBV7-2 to TRBJ2-3; D gene ambiguous. Looked up from germline, CDR1 is SGHTA and CDR2 is FQGNSA. The CDR3 totals 15 residues. The CDR3 loop is CASGLDISVADTQYF. The DNA of the CDR3 is TGTGCCAGCGGCTTAGATATATCGGTAGCAGATACGCAGTATTTT.

This rearrangement joins TRBV6-5 to TRBJ1-4; D remains unclear. The V and J ends lost 5 bases and 4 bases respectively, with 5 bases between them. The germline gives CDR1 MNHEY, CDR2 SVGAGI. The CDR3 spans 12 residues. This CDR3 is CASSAHNEKLFF. The DNA for the CDR3 is TGTGCCAGCAGTGCCCATAATGAAAAACTGTTTTTT.

The genes are TRBV5-1 and TRBJ2-5; D may be TRBD1 or TRBD2 (6 bases each). V was shortened by 0 bases and J by 4 bases, with 16 bases between the two germline ends. The CDR3 length is 16 residues. Germline CDR1 reads SGHRS; CDR2 reads YFSETQ. Written as DNA, the CDR3 is TGCGCCAGCAGCTTGGAACCGGGGGCCCTGGGAGAGACCCAGTACTTC. Its translation is CASSLEPGALGETQYF.

The rearrangement joins TRBV5-4 to TRBJ1-1, with 7 bases that match TRBD1. The CDR3 runs to 14 residues. CDR1 is SGHNT and CDR2 is YYREEE in the germline V gene (reference sequence). Trimming cost V 4 bases and J 2 bases; bases outside gene matches: 5. The CDR3, as DNA: TGTGCCAGCAGCCCGGGACAGCGTAACACTGAAGCTTTCTTT. As protein: CASSPGQRNTEAFF.

The J gene is TRBJ1-4, the V gene TRBV19, with D perhaps TRBD1 (5 bases). Germline CDR1 LNHDA, CDR2 SQIVND (reference sequence). The CDR3 covers 12 residues. V dropped 3 bases and J dropped 8 bases, with 7 bases sitting between them. DNA for the CDR3: TGTGCCAGTAGTATTCGGGGGGAAAAACTGTTTTTT. Translation: CASSIRGEKLFF.

V usage is TRBV5-5 and J usage is TRBJ1-5; TRBD1 aligns across 9 bases. The CDR3 totals 16 residues. V trimming: 5 bases; J trimming: 0 bases; junction bases outside the gene matches: 6. Looked up from germline, CDR1 is SGHKS and CDR2 is YYEKEE (reference sequence). CDR3 bases: TGTGCCAGCAGTGGGACAGGGCAAGTTAGCAATCAGCCCCAGCATTTT. Its protein product is CASSGTGQVSNQPQHF.

The chain employs TRBV6-5 and TRBJ1-1; TRBD1 might be the D (6 bases). The CDR3 loop spans 14 amino acids. V lost 0 bases and J 8 bases, leaving 13 bases between the germline ends. CDR1 is MNHEY, CDR2 SVGAGI, per germline. The CDR3 sequence: CASSYSREGGEAFF. Here the CDR3 DNA reads TGTGCCAGCAGTTACTCGAGGGAGGGGGGAGAAGCTTTCTTT.

CDR3 amino acids: CASKYRGDTGELFF. CDR3 DNA sequence: TGCGCCAGCAAATATCGGGGTGACACCGGGGAGCTGTTTTTT. The chain uses TRBV5-1 and TRBJ2-2; TRBD2 might be the D (5 bases). CDR1 and CDR2 from the germline V gene are SGHRS and YFSETQ. V was shortened by 6 bases and J by 3 bases, with 12 bases between the two germline ends. The CDR3 consists of 14 residues.

J is TRBJ1-1 and V is TRBV7-9; D gene unclear. The V gene lost 4 bases and the J gene lost 4 bases, with 10 bases spanning the gap. In germline, CDR1 is SEHNR, CDR2 FQNEAQ (reference sequence). The CDR3 totals 13 residues. This chain's CDR3 is CASSSLRATEAFF. The CDR3 DNA is TGTGCCAGCAGCTCTTTAAGGGCCACTGAAGCTTTCTTT.

This chain joins TRBV7-2 and TRBJ2-1, with D tentatively TRBD2 (6 bases). The CDR3 is 12 amino acids. Per the germline V gene, CDR1 is SGHTA and CDR2 is FQGNSA. V lost 5 bases and J lost 7, with 9 bases in between. The CDR3 nucleotides read TGTGCCAGCAGCGAGCGGGTGAATGAGCAGTTCTTC. As protein: CASSERVNEQFF. Together with reference TRBV7-2 and TRBJ2-1, the CDR3 gives the full variable domain: GAGVSQSPSNKVTEKGKDVELRCDPISGHTALYWYRQSLGQGLEFLIYFQGNSAPDKSGLPSDRFSAERTGGSVSTLTIQRTQQEDSAVYLCASSERVNEQFFGPGTRLTVL.

The chain recombines TRBV28 with TRBJ2-7; perhaps TRBD1 as D (5 bases). With 9 bases removed from V and 2 bases from J, the gap between germline ends came to 11 bases. The CDR3 extends over 12 amino acids. Per the germline V gene, CDR1 is MDHEN and CDR2 is SYDVKM. Here the CDR3 DNA reads TGTGCCAGTAGGCAGGGCCCCTACGAGCAGTACTTC. This codes for CASRQGPYEQYF.

V and J are TRBV18 and TRBJ2-2; D is unresolved. CDR3 length: 16 amino acids. V lost 5 bases and J 0 bases, leaving 13 bases between the germline ends. Germline V gives CDR1 KGHSH, CDR2 LQKENI. The chain's CDR3 is CASSAQRDSNTGELFF. For the CDR3, the DNA is TGTGCCAGCTCAGCACAGAGAGACTCGAACACCGGGGAGCTGTTTTTT.

This clone was picked up a small number of times. The CDR3 region has the DNA TGTGCCAGCAGTCTTTCGCGTCTGGGACAGCCGAACACCGGGGAGCTGTTTTTT. It translates to CASSLSRLGQPNTGELFF. This chain connects TRBV28 to TRBJ2-2; the match to TRBD1 covers 7 bases. CDR1 and CDR2 (germline): MDHEN, SYDVKM. Trimming at V came to 5 bases and at J to 0 bases, leaving 12 bases not matched to a gene. The CDR3 has 18 residues.

The chain combines TRBV10-3 with TRBJ1-1; D perhaps matches TRBD1 (5 bases). Germline V gene lookup returns CDR1 ENHRY and CDR2 SYGVKD. The V end lost 3 bases, the J end lost 5 bases, and 13 bases lay between the germline ends. This CDR3 has 14 amino acids. The DNA for the CDR3 is TGTGCCATCAGTGAAACGGGGGTTTTTACTGAAGCTTTCTTT. Residues: CAISETGVFTEAFF.